Below, one T cell receptor beta chain is given with its context. At least ten counts were recorded for this clonotype. The clone's antigen remains unknown. Base qualities are not at hand, and no much larger clone is one base apart. All donors were healthy Caucasians. The twin cohort comprised three pairs of female monozygotic twins, all aged roughly 18 to 30 years. RNA for TCR libraries was isolated from peripheral blood mononuclear cells. The record originates from a study of identical twins (dated by TCRdb to the mid-2010s). For the wider study: The study deep-sequenced TCR alpha and beta repertoires from monozygotic twins, unrelated adults of various ages and cord blood to test whether fetal clonotypes persist. To rule out contamination, replicate twin experiments were performed at different times with different library preparation protocols. The investigation overall reported the following: In monozygotic twins, recombination models systematically underestimated out-of-frame TCR alpha sharing, but the models matched the sharing seen between unrelated individuals. Because the same donors could not be followed over many years, conclusions were based on cross-sectional statistical analysis. Compared with coincidental sharing between unrelated individuals, an excess of low generation-probability sequences was observed among out-of-frame TCR alpha sequences shared between twins. In beta out-of-frame sequences, excess twin sharing was weaker, because having fewer shared sequences lowered the signal-to-noise ratio. Invariant T cells such as MAIT and iNKT could partly confound zero-insertion analyses, although diverse VJ usage argued against such confounding for most clonotypes. Fewer insertions were carried by abundant cord blood beta clonotypes; a weaker similar trend was observed in young adult naive repertoires, while no such trend was observed in memory repertoires.

CDR1 SGDLS and CDR2 YYNGEE were looked up in the germline V gene. The CDR3 starts with the cysteine, ends with the phenylalanine, and has 16 residues. Left in the record is the CDR3 DNA by itself, 48 bases read in frame from the first base. V sheds 0 bases and J sheds 8 bases, leaving 18 bases between their ends. The protocol used for the library was 5' RACE. TCRdb records Illumina HiSeq 2000 as the sequencer. A universal primer binding site was added through template switching, and the final cDNA carried a unique molecular identifier so that TCR cDNA molecules could be counted accurately. Specific primers in the conserved constant-segment region were used to synthesize first-strand cDNA for TCR alpha and beta chains. To control for contamination, every cDNA library carried two barcodes: a SMART-Mk sample barcode plus Illumina barcodes. TruSeq adapter sequences, together with Illumina sample barcodes, were added in two successive PCR steps. Sequencing of the TCR alpha and beta cDNA libraries was done on the Illumina HiSeq platform using custom primers. The authors' analysis ran thus. Unique molecular identifiers were extracted from raw reads with MiGEC, and CDR3 positions were determined with MiXCR. For each individual, recombination models were inferred using an EM algorithm with the repgenHMM and IGoR tools. Shared clonotype analysis was performed with the tcR package in R, normalizing sharing by the product of cloneset sizes. To study raw recombination free of thymic and clonal selection effects, out-of-frame nonproductive sequences were analyzed. TCRdb reanalyzed the raw reads on its own, using fastp at Q25 for trimming and MiXCR for clone calling, and kept in-frame beta chains. Each entry is one CDR3 protein sequence, shown with its most common DNA and genes. TCRdb's processing, not the study's, gives the V and J calls here. The table for this sample lists under 800,000 distinct CDR3 sequences; 21% of them were counted only once. Approximately 4.3% of the sample is held by the ten biggest clonotypes.

The data also belong to a second study, concerning T cells expressing NK-cell markers. Looking at the second paper: TCR beta-chain repertoires were profiled in sorted CD3+CD56+NKG2C+, CD3+CD56+NKG2C- and CD3+CD56-NKG2C+ T-cell subsets from fewer than 10 donors. Of the eight sequenced donors, seven were found to be HCMV-seropositive and one was found to be HCMV-seronegative. In several experiments an anti-gammadeltaTCR antibody was added to restrict sorting to alphabetaTCR-expressing T cells. In a handful of donors, the dominant CD3+CD56+NKG2C+ clonotypes ranked among the top 10 CD8+ clonotypes, making up about 1.0-8% of CD8+ T cells. Those dominant clonotypes were again the most abundant among CD3+CD56-NKG2C+ cells in a few donors, at about 25-65%. Whether the expanded NKG2C-expressing T cell clones were specific for HCMV antigens was left unclear. The eight sequenced donors were randomly selected healthy volunteers, three men and five women. HCMV serostatus was determined by detecting HCMV-specific IgG in serum with a commercial ELISA kit. For a handful of donors, unsorted PBMC were also used to sequence bulk peripheral blood T-cell repertoires. MIGEC was used to demultiplex reads and group reads by UMI, and MiTCR was used to assemble and quantify clonotypes. To remove erroneous sequences, TCR cDNA sequences were retained only when supported by two or more reads. The tcR package was used for downstream repertoire analysis, with clonotypes matched between fractions based on CDR3 nucleotide sequence plus V segment. VDJmatch was used to annotate antigen specificity against VDJdb, with one amino acid substitution in CDR3 permitted.

The sequenced material came from PBMCs. The TCR comes from a woman younger than 30 in good health. Here the chain combines TRBV9 and TRBJ1-3; no D segment can be confidently identified. The nucleotide sequence reads as follows: TGTGCCAGCAGCGTAGAAAGCCGGCTCTTGAGAGACACCATATATTTT. It specifies CASSVESRLLRDTIYF. Where the CDR3 stops, the reference TRBV9 and TRBJ1-3 genes take over; the full variable domain is DSGVTQTPKHLITATGQRVTLRCSPRSGDLSVYWYQQSLDQGLQFLIQYYNGEERAKGNILERFSAQQFPDLHSELNLSSLELGDSALYFCASSVESRLLRDTIYFGEGSWLTVV.